Listed below are T cell receptor beta chains from one sample, sequenced in a study of cytomegalovirus exposure and HLA in healthy donors. Profiling relied on immunoSEQ multiplex PCR, and the TCRdb table lists in-frame clones only, not all of them. The sample carries fewer than 250,000 clones, approximately 81% recorded once. The specimen sequenced was PBMCs. These receptors all come from a man aged 30 to 39 in good health and CMV-seronegative. CDR3s include the opening cysteine and the closing phenylalanine or tryptophan. Fields, in order: D gene, clone size, V gene, J gene, CDR3 protein, CDR3 DNA. D genes are given only for firm matches. Not every row has a clone size; where given, it reads once, few, many or a size class.

d_call: .; clone_size: .; v_call: TRBV9; j_call: TRBJ2-3; cdr3_aa: CASSRDISSQYF; cdr3_nt: TGTGCCAGCAGCCGCGACATTTCCTCGCAGTATTTT
d_call: .; clone_size: .; v_call: TRBV4-1; j_call: TRBJ2-1; cdr3_aa: CASSQGQVGSYNEQFF; cdr3_nt: TGCGCCAGCAGCCAAGGACAGGTAGGCTCCTACAATGAGCAGTTCTTC
d_call: .; clone_size: .; v_call: TRBV10-1; j_call: TRBJ2-7; cdr3_aa: CASSAGFTYEQYF; cdr3_nt: TGCGCCAGCAGCGCGGGTTTCACCTACGAGCAGTACTTC
d_call: TRBD1; clone_size: few; v_call: TRBV28; j_call: TRBJ1-1; cdr3_aa: CASTRQGTLNTEAFF; cdr3_nt: TGTGCCAGCACGCGACAGGGGACCTTGAACACTGAAGCTTTCTTT
d_call: TRBD1; clone_size: few; v_call: TRBV5-1; j_call: TRBJ1-1; cdr3_aa: CASSPRDRAHSTF; cdr3_nt: TGCGCCAGCAGCCCCCGGGACAGGGCCCATTCCACCTTT
d_call: .; clone_size: .; v_call: TRBV28; j_call: TRBJ2-7; cdr3_aa: CASSSVTYEQYF; cdr3_nt: TGTGCCAGCAGTTCCGTAACCTACGAGCAGTACTTC
d_call: TRBD1; clone_size: .; v_call: TRBV10-1; j_call: TRBJ1-1; cdr3_aa: CASSERRTGGSGRAFF; cdr3_nt: TGCGCCAGCAGTGAACGTCGGACAGGGGGCTCGGGAAGGGCTTTCTTT
d_call: TRBD1; clone_size: .; v_call: TRBV6-5; j_call: TRBJ2-7; cdr3_aa: CASGPPGGSYEQYF; cdr3_nt: TGTGCCAGCGGTCCCCCAGGGGGATCCTACGAGCAGTACTTC
d_call: TRBD1; clone_size: .; v_call: TRBV18; j_call: TRBJ1-5; cdr3_aa: CASSPLKPGQGLYSNQPQHF; cdr3_nt: TGTGCCAGCTCACCCCTCAAACCGGGACAGGGACTATATAGCAATCAGCCCCAGCATTTT
d_call: .; clone_size: .; v_call: TRBV19; j_call: TRBJ2-3; cdr3_aa: CASSHSGGGGTDTQYF; cdr3_nt: TGTGCCAGTAGCCATAGTGGAGGCGGGGGCACAGATACGCAGTATTTT
d_call: .; clone_size: .; v_call: TRBV7-6; j_call: TRBJ2-5; cdr3_aa: CASSLGVQETQYF; cdr3_nt: TGTGCCAGCAGCTTAGGAGTCCAAGAGACCCAGTACTTC
d_call: TRBD1; clone_size: .; v_call: TRBV6-5; j_call: TRBJ1-1; cdr3_aa: CASSYSLGTGSSEAFF; cdr3_nt: TGTGCCAGCAGTTACTCGCTCGGGACAGGCTCGTCTGAAGCTTTCTTT
d_call: TRBD2; clone_size: .; v_call: TRBV7-2; j_call: TRBJ2-5; cdr3_aa: CASSLAHGLAGASGTQYF; cdr3_nt: TGTGCCAGCAGCTTAGCTCATGGACTAGCGGGTGCCTCAGGGACCCAGTACTTC
d_call: TRBD1; clone_size: .; v_call: TRBV7-6; j_call: TRBJ2-7; cdr3_aa: CASSLGGQASYEQYF; cdr3_nt: TGTGCCAGCAGCTTAGGGGGACAGGCCTCCTACGAGCAGTACTTC
d_call: TRBD1; clone_size: .; v_call: TRBV18; j_call: TRBJ1-1; cdr3_aa: CASSLGTGPNTEAFF; cdr3_nt: TGTGCCAGCTCACTGGGGACAGGTCCGAACACTGAAGCTTTCTTT
d_call: .; clone_size: .; v_call: TRBV7-3; j_call: TRBJ1-1; cdr3_aa: CASSLRGGQWDTEAFF; cdr3_nt: TGTGCCAGCAGCTTAAGAGGCGGCCAATGGGACACTGAAGCTTTCTTT
d_call: TRBD1; clone_size: .; v_call: TRBV19; j_call: TRBJ2-7; cdr3_aa: CASSIATGGAYEQYF; cdr3_nt: TGTGCCAGTAGTATAGCGACAGGGGGCGCCTACGAGCAGTACTTC
d_call: .; clone_size: .; v_call: TRBV4-1; j_call: TRBJ2-5; cdr3_aa: CASSQLGTRGQETQYF; cdr3_nt: TGCGCCAGCAGCCAGCTCGGGACTCGAGGACAAGAGACCCAGTACTTC
d_call: TRBD2; clone_size: .; v_call: TRBV11-2; j_call: TRBJ2-2; cdr3_aa: CASSFTGGSAGELFF; cdr3_nt: TGTGCCAGCAGCTTCACGGGGGGGTCCGCCGGGGAGCTGTTTTTT
d_call: .; clone_size: .; v_call: TRBV5-6; j_call: TRBJ2-3; cdr3_aa: CASRSAGLRDTQYF; cdr3_nt: TGTGCCAGCAGGTCAGCGGGTCTCCGGGATACGCAGTATTTT
d_call: TRBD1; clone_size: once; v_call: TRBV5-3; j_call: TRBJ2-7; cdr3_aa: CARSGSRDRSSYEQYF; cdr3_nt: TGTGCCAGAAGCGGAAGCCGGGACAGGAGCTCCTACGAGCAGTACTTC
d_call: .; clone_size: .; v_call: TRBV19; j_call: TRBJ2-3; cdr3_aa: CASSIRDTSTDTQYF; cdr3_nt: TGTGCCAGTAGTATCCGGGACACTAGCACAGATACGCAGTATTTT
d_call: TRBD1; clone_size: .; v_call: TRBV5-6; j_call: TRBJ2-1; cdr3_aa: CASSLTGQGAREQFF; cdr3_nt: TGTGCCAGCAGCCTTACAGGACAGGGGGCTCGAGAGCAGTTCTTC
d_call: TRBD2; clone_size: once; v_call: TRBV5-4; j_call: TRBJ2-3; cdr3_aa: CASSSRGLAGFTDTQYF; cdr3_nt: TGTGCCAGCAGCAGCCGGGGACTAGCCGGGTTCACAGATACGCAGTATTTT
d_call: TRBD1; clone_size: .; v_call: TRBV25-1; j_call: TRBJ1-1; cdr3_aa: CASSAHRGRGDTEAFF; cdr3_nt: TGTGCCAGCAGTGCCCACAGGGGCCGTGGGGACACTGAAGCTTTCTTT
d_call: TRBD2; clone_size: few; v_call: TRBV5-1; j_call: TRBJ2-5; cdr3_aa: CASSFGTSWTETQYF; cdr3_nt: TGCGCCAGCAGCTTTGGGACTAGCTGGACAGAGACCCAGTACTTC
d_call: .; clone_size: .; v_call: TRBV4-2; j_call: TRBJ2-3; cdr3_aa: CASSLTGAQLSTDTQYF; cdr3_nt: TGTGCCAGCAGCCTAACAGGTGCCCAATTGAGCACAGATACGCAGTATTTT
d_call: .; clone_size: .; v_call: TRBV6-1; j_call: TRBJ1-1; cdr3_aa: CASSELSYGNTEAFF; cdr3_nt: TGTGCCAGCAGTGAACTCTCCTACGGGAACACTGAAGCTTTCTTT
d_call: .; clone_size: .; v_call: TRBV10-3; j_call: TRBJ2-7; cdr3_aa: CAISEGGHEQYF; cdr3_nt: TGTGCCATCAGTGAAGGCGGGCACGAGCAGTACTTC
d_call: TRBD2; clone_size: .; v_call: TRBV7-2; j_call: TRBJ2-1; cdr3_aa: CASSLGRGGPNEQFF; cdr3_nt: TGTGCCAGCAGCTTAGGGCGGGGGGGCCCCAATGAGCAGTTCTTC
d_call: .; clone_size: .; v_call: TRBV4-3; j_call: TRBJ1-1; cdr3_aa: CASSQDLRVPMNTEAFF; cdr3_nt: TGCGCCAGCAGCCAAGATCTCAGGGTCCCCATGAACACTGAAGCTTTCTTT
d_call: .; clone_size: .; v_call: TRBV5-4; j_call: TRBJ1-2; cdr3_aa: CASSPGGVSNYGYTF; cdr3_nt: TGTGCCAGCAGCCCAGGAGGGGTCTCTAACTATGGCTACACCTTC
d_call: .; clone_size: .; v_call: TRBV7-9; j_call: TRBJ1-2; cdr3_aa: CASSPYGYTF; cdr3_nt: TGTGCCAGCAGCCCGTATGGCTACACCTTC
d_call: TRBD2; clone_size: .; v_call: TRBV7-9; j_call: TRBJ2-7; cdr3_aa: CASSSGTSGGRYEQYF; cdr3_nt: TGTGCCAGCAGCTCCGGGACTAGCGGGGGGAGATACGAGCAGTACTTC
d_call: .; clone_size: few; v_call: TRBV10-1; j_call: TRBJ2-7; cdr3_aa: CASSRVPGSGEQYF; cdr3_nt: TGCGCCAGCAGTCGAGTTCCGGGTTCGGGGGAGCAGTACTTC
d_call: .; clone_size: .; v_call: TRBV15; j_call: TRBJ1-1; cdr3_aa: CATSRDQRNTEAFF; cdr3_nt: TGTGCCACCAGCAGAGACCAGCGGAACACTGAAGCTTTCTTT
d_call: .; clone_size: few; v_call: TRBV5-5; j_call: TRBJ1-5; cdr3_aa: CASSSMTDYQPQHF; cdr3_nt: TGTGCCAGCAGCTCGATGACAGATTATCAGCCCCAGCATTTT
d_call: TRBD2; clone_size: .; v_call: TRBV7-2; j_call: TRBJ2-1; cdr3_aa: CASSLALLTSGGNEQFF; cdr3_nt: TGTGCCAGCAGCTTAGCTTTGTTGACTAGCGGGGGGAATGAGCAGTTCTTC
d_call: TRBD2; clone_size: .; v_call: TRBV5-1; j_call: TRBJ2-1; cdr3_aa: CASSSLAGGSYNEQFF; cdr3_nt: TGCGCCAGCAGTTCCCTAGCGGGGGGGTCTTACAATGAGCAGTTCTTC
d_call: TRBD1; clone_size: .; v_call: TRBV6-1; j_call: TRBJ1-1; cdr3_aa: CASGTGLANTEAFF; cdr3_nt: TGTGCCAGCGGGACAGGCCTAGCGAACACTGAAGCTTTCTTT
d_call: TRBD1; clone_size: .; v_call: TRBV9; j_call: TRBJ2-5; cdr3_aa: CASSDGQGKETQYF; cdr3_nt: TGTGCCAGCAGCGATGGACAGGGAAAAGAGACCCAGTACTTC
d_call: TRBD2; clone_size: .; v_call: TRBV7-2; j_call: TRBJ2-7; cdr3_aa: CASSLYVAGGPYEQYF; cdr3_nt: TGTGCCAGCAGCTTATACGTCGCGGGGGGCCCCTACGAGCAGTACTTC
d_call: TRBD1; clone_size: .; v_call: TRBV9; j_call: TRBJ1-2; cdr3_aa: CASSVAGGGYTF; cdr3_nt: TGTGCCAGCAGCGTAGCAGGGGGTGGCTACACCTTC
d_call: .; clone_size: few; v_call: TRBV10-3; j_call: TRBJ2-7; cdr3_aa: CAANSQYEQYF; cdr3_nt: TGTGCCGCCAATTCACAGTACGAGCAGTACTTC
d_call: .; clone_size: .; v_call: TRBV9; j_call: TRBJ2-3; cdr3_aa: CASSAHNSLGDTQYF; cdr3_nt: TGTGCCAGCAGCGCTCACAACTCCCTCGGGGATACGCAGTATTTT